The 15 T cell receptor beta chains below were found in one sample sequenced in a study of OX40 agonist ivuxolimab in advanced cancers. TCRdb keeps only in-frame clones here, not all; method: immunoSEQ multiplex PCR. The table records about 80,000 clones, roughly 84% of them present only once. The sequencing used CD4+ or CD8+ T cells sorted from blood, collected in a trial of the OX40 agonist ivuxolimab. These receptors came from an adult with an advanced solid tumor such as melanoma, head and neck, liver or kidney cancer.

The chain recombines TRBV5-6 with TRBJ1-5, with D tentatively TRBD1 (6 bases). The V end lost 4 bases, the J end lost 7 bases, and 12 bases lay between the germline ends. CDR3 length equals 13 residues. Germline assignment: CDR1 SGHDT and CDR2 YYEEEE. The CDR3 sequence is CASSPQGRQPQHF. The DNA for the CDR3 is TGTGCCAGCAGCCCCCAGGGGCGACAGCCCCAGCATTTT.

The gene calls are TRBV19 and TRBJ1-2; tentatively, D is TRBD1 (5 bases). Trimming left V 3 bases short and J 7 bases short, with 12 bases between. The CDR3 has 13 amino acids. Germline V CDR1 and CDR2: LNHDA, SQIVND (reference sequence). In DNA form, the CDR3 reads TGTGCCAGTAGTATTCAGGGCAAGCCTGGCTACACCTTC. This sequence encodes CASSIQGKPGYTF.

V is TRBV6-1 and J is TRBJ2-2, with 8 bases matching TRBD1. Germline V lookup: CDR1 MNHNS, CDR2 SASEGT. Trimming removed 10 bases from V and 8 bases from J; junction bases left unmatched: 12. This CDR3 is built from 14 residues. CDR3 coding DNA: TGTGCCACCCGCATTTTTCAGGGGGCGGGGGAGCTGTTTTTT. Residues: CATRIFQGAGELFF.

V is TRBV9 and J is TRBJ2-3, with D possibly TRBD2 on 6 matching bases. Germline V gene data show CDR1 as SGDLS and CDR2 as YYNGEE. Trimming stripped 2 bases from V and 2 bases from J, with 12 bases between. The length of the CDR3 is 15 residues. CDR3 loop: CASSVSRGVTDTQYF. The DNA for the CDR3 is TGTGCCAGCAGCGTCAGTCGCGGGGTCACAGATACGCAGTATTTT.

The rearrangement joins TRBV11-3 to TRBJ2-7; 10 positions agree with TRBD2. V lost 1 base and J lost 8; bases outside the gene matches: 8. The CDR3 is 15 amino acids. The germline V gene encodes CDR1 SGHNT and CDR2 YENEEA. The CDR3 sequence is CASSLGGLAGAKQYF. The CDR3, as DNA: TGTGCCAGCAGCTTAGGGGGGCTAGCGGGAGCCAAGCAGTACTTC.

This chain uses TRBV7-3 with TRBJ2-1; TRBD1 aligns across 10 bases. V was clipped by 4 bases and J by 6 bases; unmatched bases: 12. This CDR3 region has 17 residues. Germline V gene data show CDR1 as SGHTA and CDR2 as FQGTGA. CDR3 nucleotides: TGTGCCAGCAGCTCAAGGGTCCCGGGACAGGGGAGCAATGAGCAGTTCTTC. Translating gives CASSSRVPGQGSNEQFF.

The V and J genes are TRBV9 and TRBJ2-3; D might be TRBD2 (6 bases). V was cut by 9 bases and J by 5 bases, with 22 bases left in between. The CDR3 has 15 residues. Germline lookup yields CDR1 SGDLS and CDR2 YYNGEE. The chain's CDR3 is CATASPGVRRDTQYF. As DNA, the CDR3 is TGTGCCACCGCCTCCCCGGGAGTCAGAAGAGATACGCAGTATTTT.

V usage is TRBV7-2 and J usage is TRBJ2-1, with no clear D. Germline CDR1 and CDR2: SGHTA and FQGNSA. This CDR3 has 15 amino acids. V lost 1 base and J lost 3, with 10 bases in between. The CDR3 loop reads CASSLDNGYYNEQFF. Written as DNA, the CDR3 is TGTGCCAGCAGCTTAGACAACGGATACTACAATGAGCAGTTCTTC.

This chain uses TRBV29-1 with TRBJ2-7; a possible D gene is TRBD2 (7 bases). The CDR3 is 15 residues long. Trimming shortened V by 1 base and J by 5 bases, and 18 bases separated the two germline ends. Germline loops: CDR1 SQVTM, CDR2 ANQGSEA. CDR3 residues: CSVEVPRGLGNEQYF. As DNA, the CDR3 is TGCAGCGTTGAAGTCCCGCGGGGGCTGGGAAACGAGCAGTACTTC.

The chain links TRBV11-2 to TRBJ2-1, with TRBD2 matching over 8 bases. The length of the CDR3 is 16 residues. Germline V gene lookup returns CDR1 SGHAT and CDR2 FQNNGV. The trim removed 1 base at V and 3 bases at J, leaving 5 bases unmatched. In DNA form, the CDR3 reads TGTGCCAGCAGCTTAGTGGTAGCGGGATACTACAATGAGCAGTTCTTC. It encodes CASSLVVAGYYNEQFF.

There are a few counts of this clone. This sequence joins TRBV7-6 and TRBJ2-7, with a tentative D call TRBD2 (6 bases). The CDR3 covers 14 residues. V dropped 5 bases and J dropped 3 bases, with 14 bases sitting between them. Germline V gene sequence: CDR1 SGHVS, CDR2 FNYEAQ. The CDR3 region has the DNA TGTGCCAGCAGCCAGGAGGCGGGGCACTACGAGCAGTACTTC. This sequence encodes CASSQEAGHYEQYF.

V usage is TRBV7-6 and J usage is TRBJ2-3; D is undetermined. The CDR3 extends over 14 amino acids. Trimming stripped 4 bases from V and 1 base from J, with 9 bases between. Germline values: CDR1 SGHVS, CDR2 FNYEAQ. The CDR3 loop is CASSSGQGTDTQYF. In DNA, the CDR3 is TGTGCCAGCAGCTCCGGTCAGGGCACAGATACGCAGTATTTT. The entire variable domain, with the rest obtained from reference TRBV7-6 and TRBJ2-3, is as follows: GAGVSQSPRYKVTKRGQDVALRCDPISGHVSLYWYRQALGQGPEFLTYFNYEAQQDKSGLPNDRFSAERPEGSISTLTIQRTEQRDSAMYRCASSSGQGTDTQYFGPGTRLTVL.

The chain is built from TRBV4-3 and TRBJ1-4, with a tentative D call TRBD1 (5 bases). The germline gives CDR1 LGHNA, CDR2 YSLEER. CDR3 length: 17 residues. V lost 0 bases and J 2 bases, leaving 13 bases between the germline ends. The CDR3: CASSQDGGARTNEKLFF. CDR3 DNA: TGCGCCAGCAGCCAAGATGGGGGAGCTCGGACTAATGAAAAACTGTTTTTT.

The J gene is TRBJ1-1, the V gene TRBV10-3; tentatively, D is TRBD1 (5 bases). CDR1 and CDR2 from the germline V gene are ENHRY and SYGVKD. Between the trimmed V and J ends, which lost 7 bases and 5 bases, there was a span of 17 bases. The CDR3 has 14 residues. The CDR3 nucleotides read TGTGCCATCACCTTGGACATTCTCGGGACTGAAGCTTTCTTT. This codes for CAITLDILGTEAFF.

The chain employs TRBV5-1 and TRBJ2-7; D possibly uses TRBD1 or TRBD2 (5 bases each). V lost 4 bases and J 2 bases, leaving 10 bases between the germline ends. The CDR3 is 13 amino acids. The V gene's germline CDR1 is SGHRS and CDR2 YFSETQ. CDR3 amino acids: CASSRDGTYEQYF. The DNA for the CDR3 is TGCGCCAGCAGCCGGGACGGAACCTACGAGCAGTACTTC.